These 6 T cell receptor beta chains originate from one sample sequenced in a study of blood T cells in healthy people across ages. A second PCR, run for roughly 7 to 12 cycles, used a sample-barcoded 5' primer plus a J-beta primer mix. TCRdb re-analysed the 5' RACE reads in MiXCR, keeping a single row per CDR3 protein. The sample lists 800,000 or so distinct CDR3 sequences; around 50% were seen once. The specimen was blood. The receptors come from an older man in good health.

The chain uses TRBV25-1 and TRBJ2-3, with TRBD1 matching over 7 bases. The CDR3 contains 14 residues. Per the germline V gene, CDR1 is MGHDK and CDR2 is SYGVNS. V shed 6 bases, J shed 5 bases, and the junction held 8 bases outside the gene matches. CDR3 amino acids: CASRKQGMGDTQYF. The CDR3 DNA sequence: TGTGCCAGCAGGAAACAGGGGATGGGAGATACGCAGTATTTT.

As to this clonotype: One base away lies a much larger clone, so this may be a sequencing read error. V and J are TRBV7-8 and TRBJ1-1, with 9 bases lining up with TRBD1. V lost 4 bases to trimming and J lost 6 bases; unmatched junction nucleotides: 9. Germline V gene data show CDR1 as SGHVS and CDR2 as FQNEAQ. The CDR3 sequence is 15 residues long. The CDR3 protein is CASSWGQGIGAEAFF. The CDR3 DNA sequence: TGTGCCAGCAGCTGGGGACAGGGTATCGGCGCTGAAGCTTTCTTT.

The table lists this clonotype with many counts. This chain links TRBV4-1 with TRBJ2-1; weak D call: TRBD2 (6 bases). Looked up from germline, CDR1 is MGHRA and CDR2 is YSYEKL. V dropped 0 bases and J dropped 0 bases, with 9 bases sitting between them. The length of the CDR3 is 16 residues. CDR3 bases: TGCGCCAGCAGCCAAGAGGGGAGGAACTCCTACAATGAGCAGTTCTTC. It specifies CASSQEGRNSYNEQFF.

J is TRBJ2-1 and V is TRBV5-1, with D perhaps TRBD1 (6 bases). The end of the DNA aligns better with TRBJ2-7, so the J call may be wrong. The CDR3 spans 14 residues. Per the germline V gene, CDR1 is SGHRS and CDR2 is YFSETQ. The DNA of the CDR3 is TGCGCCAGCAGCTTGGACAGGGTAGGGGATGAGCAGTACTTC. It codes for CASSLDRVGDEQYF.

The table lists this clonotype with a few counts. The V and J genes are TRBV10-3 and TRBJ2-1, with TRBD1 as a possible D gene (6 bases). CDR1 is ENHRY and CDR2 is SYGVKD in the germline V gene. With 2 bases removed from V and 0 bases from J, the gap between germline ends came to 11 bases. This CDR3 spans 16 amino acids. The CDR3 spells CAISERGGSSYNEQFF. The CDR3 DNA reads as TGTGCCATCAGTGAGCGAGGGGGTAGCTCCTACAATGAGCAGTTCTTC.

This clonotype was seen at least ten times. CDR3 sequence: CASRRAGSDNEQFF. The CDR3 nucleotides are TGCGCCAGCAGGAGGGCAGGGTCAGACAATGAGCAGTTCTTC. The rearrangement joins TRBV5-1 to TRBJ2-1; perhaps D is TRBD1 or TRBD2 (5 bases each). Germline V gene lookup returns CDR1 SGHRS and CDR2 YFSETQ. Trimming stripped 5 bases from V and 5 bases from J, with 14 bases between. The CDR3 sequence is 14 residues long.